This T cell receptor beta chain was documented in a study of PD-L1 blockade in urothelial cancer. Study details: About 90% of the roughly 30 patients comprised males who had bladder-origin urothelial cancer. Blood gave a median about 150,000 T cells.

The length of the CDR3 is 14 residues. The V end was cut by 8 bases, the J end by 4 bases, with 17 bases between. In germline, CDR1 is MDHEN, CDR2 SYDVKM. Produced via immunoSEQ multiplex PCR; TCRdb's table is partial and in-frame only. This sample has approximately 46,000 clones, with 70% to 90% found just once. The rearrangement uses TRBV28 and TRBJ2-5, with D perhaps matching TRBD1 (5 bases). The sample in question was PBMCs, obtained around atezolizumab (anti-PD-L1) treatment. This receptor was taken from a man between 60 and 75 years old with urothelial cancer. CDR3 sequence: CASWTPEGGETQYF. CDR3 DNA sequence: TGTGCCAGCTGGACACCGGAAGGTGGAGAGACCCAGTACTTC.